The clone carrying this T cell receptor beta chain was seen more than once but under ten times. What it binds is unknown. The data belong to a study of cytomegalovirus exposure and HLA in healthy donors. Whole-study findings and limits: A later analysis showed HLA-associated TCR beta chains outstripping equally common others in clonal expansion. In a later analysis, donors in an Asian-associated ancestry cluster reportedly had fewer N-insertions in productive TCRs than the cohort mean. Some TCR beta chains (around 160 of them) were listed as cytomegalovirus-associated.

V shed 0 bases and J shed 2 bases, with 21 bases lying between them. The length of the CDR3 is 18 residues. The germline V gene has CDR1 SGHRS and CDR2 YFSETQ. It was with 60 Vbeta and 13 Jbeta primers that the PCR ran. Sequencing was performed with immunoSEQ multiplex PCR; in TCRdb, only in-frame clones are kept and a portion is missing. The sample records roughly 140,000 clones, roughly 80% being singletons. The rearrangement links TRBV5-1 to TRBJ2-7, with TRBD1 as a possible D gene (6 bases). Sequences were obtained from PBMCs. The receptor was isolated from a woman aged 45-65 years in good health and CMV-seropositive. The CDR3: CASSLGPGANFPTYEQYF. CDR3 bases: TGCGCCAGCAGCTTGGGTCCAGGGGCAAATTTTCCAACCTACGAGCAGTACTTC.